This TCR beta chain was recorded in a study of cytomegalovirus exposure and HLA in healthy donors. The PCR ran on 60 Vbeta and 13 Jbeta primers. Assay: immunoSEQ multiplex PCR; the TCRdb copy retains only in-frame clones and omits some. Among approximately 140,000 clones listed, 80% to 90% were seen once. CDR3 length: 15 amino acids. J was trimmed by 0 bases and V by 5 bases; bases with no gene match: 5. CDR1 SGHTA and CDR2 FQGTGA come from the germline V gene. This clone was found once. Antigen: not known. Study findings and constraints: Productive status was seen about 90% or about 30% of the time for most TCR beta V segments in an earlier analysis.

Sequencing used PBMCs. This chain joins TRBV7-3 and TRBJ2-3; 7 bases fit TRBD1. The sequence derives from a woman aged 40 to 49 in good health and CMV-seropositive. CDR3 amino acids: CASSPRGFSTDTQYF. The CDR3 DNA sequence: TGTGCCAGCAGCCCCAGGGGGTTTAGCACAGATACGCAGTATTTT.